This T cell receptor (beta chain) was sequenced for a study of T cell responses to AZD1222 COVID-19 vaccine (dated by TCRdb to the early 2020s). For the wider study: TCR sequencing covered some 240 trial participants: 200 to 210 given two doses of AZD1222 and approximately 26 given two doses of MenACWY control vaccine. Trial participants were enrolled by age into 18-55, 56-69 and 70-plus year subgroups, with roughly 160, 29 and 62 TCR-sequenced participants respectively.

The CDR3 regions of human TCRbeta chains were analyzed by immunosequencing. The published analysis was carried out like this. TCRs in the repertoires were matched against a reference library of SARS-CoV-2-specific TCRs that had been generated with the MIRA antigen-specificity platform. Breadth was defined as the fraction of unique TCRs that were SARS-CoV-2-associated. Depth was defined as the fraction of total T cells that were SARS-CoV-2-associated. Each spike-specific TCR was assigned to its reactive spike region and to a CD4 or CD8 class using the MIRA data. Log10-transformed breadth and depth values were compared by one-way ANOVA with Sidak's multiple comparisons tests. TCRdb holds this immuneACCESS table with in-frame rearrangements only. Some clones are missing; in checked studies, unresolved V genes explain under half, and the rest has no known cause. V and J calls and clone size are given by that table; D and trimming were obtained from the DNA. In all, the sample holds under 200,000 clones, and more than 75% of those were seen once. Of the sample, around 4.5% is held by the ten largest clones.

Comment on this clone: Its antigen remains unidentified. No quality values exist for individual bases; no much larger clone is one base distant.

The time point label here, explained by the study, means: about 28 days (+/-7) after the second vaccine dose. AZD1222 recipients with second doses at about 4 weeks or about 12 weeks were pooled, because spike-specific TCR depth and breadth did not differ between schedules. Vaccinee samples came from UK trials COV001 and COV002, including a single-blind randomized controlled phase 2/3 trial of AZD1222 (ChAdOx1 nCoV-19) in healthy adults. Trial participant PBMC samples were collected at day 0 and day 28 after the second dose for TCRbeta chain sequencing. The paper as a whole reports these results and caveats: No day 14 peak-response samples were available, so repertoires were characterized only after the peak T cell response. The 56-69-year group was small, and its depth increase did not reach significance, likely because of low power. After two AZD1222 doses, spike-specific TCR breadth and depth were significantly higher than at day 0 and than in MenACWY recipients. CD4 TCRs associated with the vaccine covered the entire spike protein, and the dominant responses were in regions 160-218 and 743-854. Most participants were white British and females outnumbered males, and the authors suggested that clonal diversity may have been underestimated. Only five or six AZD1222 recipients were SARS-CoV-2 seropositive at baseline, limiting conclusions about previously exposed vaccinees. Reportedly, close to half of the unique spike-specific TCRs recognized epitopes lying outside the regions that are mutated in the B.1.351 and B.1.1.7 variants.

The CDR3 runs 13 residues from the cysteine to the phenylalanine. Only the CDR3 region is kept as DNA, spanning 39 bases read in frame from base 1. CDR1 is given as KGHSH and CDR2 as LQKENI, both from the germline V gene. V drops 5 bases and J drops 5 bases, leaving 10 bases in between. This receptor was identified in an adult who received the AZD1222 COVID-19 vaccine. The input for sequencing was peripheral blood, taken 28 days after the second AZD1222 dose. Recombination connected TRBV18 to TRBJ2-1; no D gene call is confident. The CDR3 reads CASSAGINNEQFF. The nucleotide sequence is TGTGCCAGCTCAGCTGGGATCAACAATGAGCAGTTCTTC.